One and the same sample provided the 18 T cell receptor beta chains below, sequenced in a study of control samples from healthy donors and cancer patients. Profiled with immunoSEQ multiplex PCR; TCRdb holds only in-frame clones, not every one. The sample consists of approximately 100,000 clones, more than 90% of them appearing once. Sequenced sample: blood. The receptors come from a human donor in good health. The donor label of this sample is uncertain.

This clone was recorded only once. This chain links TRBV3-1 (or the pseudogene TRBV3-2) with TRBJ2-1; D possibly corresponds to TRBD1 (5 bases). The CDR3 is made up of 16 amino acids. Germline V lookup: CDR1 LGHDT, CDR2 YNNKEL (reference sequence). Deletions cut 7 bases from V and 0 bases from J, with 16 bases between. CDR3 sequence: CASNRMGQGSYNEQFF. DNA for the CDR3: TGTGCCAGCAACCGTATGGGTCAGGGCTCCTACAATGAGCAGTTCTTC.

The rearrangement links TRBV7-2 to TRBJ2-1; D possibly matches TRBD1 or TRBD2 (5 bases each). Trimming took 5 bases from V and 3 from J, leaving 17 bases between them. The CDR3 consists of 16 residues. Germline CDR1 SGHTA, CDR2 FQGNSA. Written as DNA, the CDR3 is TGTGCCAGCAGCCCTAGAGGGCAGGGATACTACAATGAGCAGTTCTTC. Encoded protein: CASSPRGQGYYNEQFF.

The genes are TRBV7-9 and TRBJ2-2; perhaps TRBD2 as D (6 bases). CDR1 is SEHNR and CDR2 is FQNEAQ in the germline V gene (reference sequence). V gave up 3 bases and J gave up 0 bases, with 11 bases separating them. The CDR3 loop spans 16 amino acids. CDR3 DNA: TGTGCCAGCAGCTTGTCTAGCGTAGCGAACACCGGGGAGCTGTTTTTT. This codes for CASSLSSVANTGELFF.

The CDR3 sequence: CASSLQGGLEEKLFF. CDR3 coding DNA: TGTGCCAGCAGCCTACAGGGAGGATTGGAAGAAAAACTGTTTTTT. The J gene is TRBJ1-4, the V gene TRBV7-9; possible D gene TRBD1, 6 bases. Germline V gene data show CDR1 as SEHNR and CDR2 as FQNEAQ (reference sequence). Trimming shortened V by 5 bases and J by 8 bases, and 18 bases separated the two germline ends. The CDR3 runs to 15 residues.

The V and J genes are TRBV5-6 and TRBJ1-1; 9 nucleotides match TRBD1. The CDR3 is 15 residues long. Germline V gives CDR1 SGHDT, CDR2 YYEEEE. The V segment lost 3 bases and the J segment 4 bases; nucleotides outside the gene matches: 7. The CDR3 reads CASSSSQGAITEAFF. In DNA, the CDR3 is TGTGCCAGCAGCTCTTCACAGGGGGCCATCACTGAAGCTTTCTTT.

The V gene is TRBV4-3, the J gene TRBJ1-2, with 10 positions matching TRBD1. Germline-derived CDR1 and CDR2 are LGHNA and YSLEER. The trim removed 1 base at V and 8 bases at J, leaving 13 bases unmatched. The CDR3 contains 17 residues. The CDR3 nucleotides are TGCGCCAGCAGCCAAGTGCTTTGGGACAGGGGAAGTCGCGGCTACACCTTC. It translates to CASSQVLWDRGSRGYTF.

The chain recombines TRBV6-2 or TRBV6-3 with TRBJ1-5; 7 bases match TRBD1. CDR3 length: 16 residues. V was pared by 5 bases and J by 4 bases, with 11 bases of the junction left unmatched. Germline V gene data show CDR1 as MNHEY and CDR2 as SVGEGT. This chain's CDR3 is CASSRAGTAENQPQHF. The CDR3 nucleotides are TGTGCCAGCAGTAGAGCCGGGACAGCGGAGAATCAGCCCCAGCATTTT.

The V and J genes are TRBV6-6 and TRBJ1-5; 8 nucleotides line up with TRBD1. Trimming at V came to 8 bases and at J to 6 bases, leaving 12 bases not matched to a gene. This CDR3 comprises 15 residues. Germline V gene sequence: CDR1 MNHNY, CDR2 SVGAGI (reference sequence). In DNA form, the CDR3 reads TGTGCCAGCGTTCCAGGACAGGGATCGAGTCAGCCCCAGCATTTT. It is translated as CASVPGQGSSQPQHF.

The chain recombines TRBV6-6 with TRBJ1-6; 12 nucleotides line up with TRBD1. The germline V gene encodes CDR1 MNHNY and CDR2 SVGAGI (reference sequence). The CDR3 consists of 16 residues. The junction had 7 bases not matched to a gene; V was cut back by 3 bases and J by 10 bases. The CDR3 sequence is CASSYAGQGAGSPLHF. CDR3 bases: TGTGCCAGCAGTTATGCGGGACAGGGGGCAGGATCACCCCTCCACTTT.

The chain couples TRBV6-5 to TRBJ1-1; a weak D match, TRBD1 (6 bases). The V end lost 7 bases, the J end lost 1 base, and 13 bases lay between the germline ends. The CDR3 totals 14 residues. Germline CDR1 MNHEY, CDR2 SVGAGI. CDR3 sequence: CASNRDKGNTEAFF. The CDR3 DNA sequence: TGTGCCAGCAACCGGGACAAGGGGAACACTGAAGCTTTCTTT.

The V and J genes are TRBV2 and TRBJ2-3; D not resolved. The V gene lost 0 bases and the J gene lost 5 bases, with 12 bases spanning the gap. This CDR3 comprises 15 residues. Germline-derived CDR1 and CDR2 are SNHLY and FYNNEI. The CDR3 loop is CASSEALGIRDTQYF. The DNA of the CDR3 is TGTGCCAGCAGTGAAGCGCTTGGGATCAGAGATACGCAGTATTTT.

J is TRBJ1-1 and V is TRBV27; D call uncertain. Germline V gene sequence: CDR1 MNHEY, CDR2 SMNVEV (reference sequence). This CDR3 comprises 13 residues. The V and J ends lost 3 bases and 2 bases respectively, with 7 bases between them. The CDR3: CASSLVQNTEAFF. CDR3 nucleotides: TGTGCCAGCAGTTTGGTCCAAAACACTGAAGCTTTCTTT.

This clone was seen once. The rearrangement uses TRBV5-1 and TRBJ1-2, with D hard to call. Germline V gives CDR1 SGHRS, CDR2 YFSETQ. The CDR3 has 13 amino acids. Trimming removed 1 base from V and 4 bases from J, with 8 bases in between. DNA of the CDR3: TGCGCCAGCAGCTTGCTCGGGAGCTATGGCTACACCTTC. Amino acid sequence: CASSLLGSYGYTF.

The CDR3 protein is CASSEAGNYEQYV. The CDR3, as DNA: TGTGCCAGCAGTGAGGCAGGAAACTACGAGCAGTACGTC. This rearrangement joins TRBV6-1 to TRBJ2-7; unclear D gene. The germline V and J ends were trimmed by 3 bases and 3 bases, with 9 bases remaining between them. The germline gives CDR1 MNHNS, CDR2 SASEGT. The CDR3 is made up of 13 amino acids.

This chain links TRBV19 with TRBJ1-1, with D perhaps matching TRBD1 (5 bases). Trimming pared 8 bases from V and 1 base from J, leaving 20 bases between. Germline V gene lookup returns CDR1 LNHDA and CDR2 SQIVND (reference sequence). The CDR3 has 16 residues. For the CDR3, the DNA is TGTGCCAGTGCGAAAGGGGCTCGTGGGGCGAACACTGAAGCTTTCTTT. Translated: CASAKGARGANTEAFF.

The chain uses TRBV6-2 or TRBV6-3 and TRBJ1-1, with 8 bases fitting TRBD1. In germline, CDR1 is MNHEY, CDR2 SVGEGT. The CDR3 runs to 12 residues. Trimming at V came to 5 bases and at J to 5 bases, leaving 1 base not matched to a gene. The CDR3 DNA follows: TGTGCCAGCAGTCGACAGGGGACTGAAGCTTTCTTT. This gives the protein CASSRQGTEAFF.

The chain carries TRBV30 and TRBJ1-3; unclear D gene. This CDR3 comprises 12 residues. The germline V gene encodes CDR1 GTSNPN and CDR2 SVGIG (reference sequence). V lost 1 base, J lost 4 bases, and 5 bases lay in between. CDR3 nucleotides: TGTGCCTGGAGTGGACCGGGAAACACCATATATTTT. Encoded protein: CAWSGPGNTIYF.

The chain couples TRBV10-2 to TRBJ2-7; 9 nucleotides line up with TRBD2. The CDR3 sequence is 14 residues long. The germline CDR1 and CDR2 sequences are WSHSY and SAAADI. The V and J ends lost 2 bases and 7 bases, in that order; junction bases with no gene match: 6. The CDR3 sequence is CASSEAGGLGEQYF. CDR3 DNA sequence: TGCGCCAGCAGTGAGGCGGGGGGGCTGGGGGAGCAGTACTTC.